Below, 22 T cell receptor beta chains from the same sample are listed, as sequenced in a study of patients and donors after allogeneic stem cell transplantation. MiXCR was run by TCRdb on the RT-PCR reads, yielding one entry per CDR3 protein. The table has approximately 430,000 distinct CDR3 sequences, approximately 16% seen once. Input material: blood, either unsorted or a sorted T cell fraction (not recorded which). These receptors all stem from a human donor who was either an allogeneic HSCT recipient or a stem cell or donor lymphocyte infusion donor (not recorded which). It is not recorded whose cells these are; they may come from a transplant donor.

This clonotype was recorded at least ten times. The CDR3 spells CASSQVQGGSYNEQFF. DNA of the CDR3: TGTGCCAGCAGCCAAGTGCAGGGTGGGTCCTACAATGAGCAGTTCTTC. The chain carries TRBV3-1 and TRBJ2-1, with D perhaps matching TRBD1 (5 bases). V was pared by 1 base and J by 1 base, with 11 bases between. Germline V gene sequence: CDR1 LGHDT, CDR2 YNNKEL (reference sequence). The CDR3 covers 16 residues.

V and J are TRBV10-3 and TRBJ2-7; no clear D gene. CDR3 length: 14 residues. The V gene lost 7 bases and the J gene lost 5 bases, with 18 bases spanning the gap. CDR1 is ENHRY and CDR2 is SYGVKD in the germline V gene. CDR3 region: CAITLDPSYNEQYF. The CDR3 nucleotides read TGTGCCATCACCCTGGACCCCTCCTACAACGAGCAGTACTTC.

This clonotype was counted at least ten times. The chain recombines TRBV20-1 with TRBJ2-1; the D is unclear. Germline CDR1 and CDR2: DFQATT and SNEGSKA (reference sequence). This CDR3 contains 11 residues. V lost 1 base to trimming and J lost 7 bases, with 5 bases between them. CDR3 residues: CSARVVNEQFF. The CDR3 coding sequence is TGCAGTGCTAGAGTCGTTAATGAGCAGTTCTTC.

This clonotype was detected a few times. The V call is TRBV20-1, the J call TRBJ2-1, with 9 positions matching TRBD2. This CDR3 comprises 14 residues. Per germline, CDR1 DFQATT and CDR2 SNEGSKA (reference sequence). CDR3 bases: TGCAGCGGGTTAGCGGGAGAGACGAACAATGAGCAGTTCTTC. Translated: CSGLAGETNNEQFF.

This clonotype was seen a handful of times. This rearrangement joins TRBV12-3 or TRBV12-4 to TRBJ1-6, with 8 bases identical to TRBD1. The CDR3 has 20 residues. V lost 5 bases and J lost 0; bases outside the gene matches: 15. The CDR3: CASSHSRDRWNSSYNSPLHF. The CDR3 coding sequence is TGTGCCAGCAGTCACTCCCGGGACAGGTGGAATAGCTCCTATAATTCACCCCTCCACTTT.

The table lists this clonotype with many counts. The rearrangement joins TRBV5-1 to TRBJ2-7; perhaps TRBD1 as D (5 bases). This CDR3 is built from 15 residues. Trimming cost V 3 bases and J 4 bases, with 17 bases left between them. Per the germline V gene, CDR1 is SGHRS and CDR2 is YFSETQ. The CDR3 reads CASSSGHAGSYEQYF. The CDR3 DNA sequence: TGCGCCAGCAGCTCCGGACACGCTGGTTCATACGAGCAGTACTTC.

The chain has TRBV19 and TRBJ2-1; 15 bases are a match to TRBD2. CDR1 LNHDA and CDR2 SQIVND come from the germline V gene (reference sequence). Germline trimming cut 0 bases from V and 12 bases from J; bases unmatched to any gene: 6. CDR3 length: 16 amino acids. CDR3 loop: CASSIDLGLAGGSQFF. The CDR3 coding sequence is TGTGCCAGTAGTATAGATCTGGGACTAGCGGGGGGATCGCAGTTCTTC.

This clonotype was recorded many times. V gene TRBV4-3 combines with J gene TRBJ2-3; D unresolved. CDR1 and CDR2 from the germline V gene are LGHNA and YSLEER. The CDR3 length is 13 residues. Trimming removed 6 bases from V and 6 bases from J, with 13 bases in between. DNA for the CDR3: TGCGCCAGCAGTCAGAGAACTCTGGATACGCAGTATTTT. It yields the protein CASSQRTLDTQYF.

This clonotype was observed many times. The genes are TRBV6-2 or TRBV6-3 and TRBJ2-7; D is unresolved. This CDR3 has 13 residues. Trimming cost V 5 bases and J 2 bases, with 10 bases left between them. Per germline, CDR1 MNHEY and CDR2 SVGEGT. The CDR3 is CASSPRQPYEQYF. CDR3 DNA sequence: TGTGCCAGCAGTCCAAGACAACCCTACGAGCAGTACTTC.

The rearrangement uses TRBV4-3 and TRBJ1-5; D gene unclear. Germline V gene data show CDR1 as LGHNA and CDR2 as YSLEER. Trimming pared 0 bases from V and 2 bases from J, leaving 5 bases between. The CDR3 has 14 residues. The CDR3 region is CASSQDSGNQPQHF. DNA of the CDR3: TGCGCCAGCAGCCAAGACAGCGGCAATCAGCCCCAGCATTTT.

The J gene is TRBJ1-4, the V gene TRBV28; D not certain. CDR3 length: 13 residues. V dropped 6 bases and J dropped 14 bases, with 19 bases sitting between them. The V gene's germline CDR1 is MDHEN and CDR2 SYDVKM. The CDR3 DNA reads TGTGCCAGCAGATCTAACGGGGAGGGAGGCCTGTTTTTT. Translating gives CASRSNGEGGLFF.

This clonotype has more than one count but fewer than ten. The chain joins TRBV18 to TRBJ1-6; no reliable D call. Germline values: CDR1 KGHSH, CDR2 LQKENI. There are 14 residues in the CDR3. Between the trimmed V and J ends, which lost 3 bases and 4 bases, there was a span of 7 bases. The CDR3 loop reads CASSPAAYNSPLHF. The CDR3 nucleotides are TGTGCCAGCTCACCGGCAGCGTATAATTCACCCCTCCACTTT. Looking up the rest from reference TRBV18 and TRBJ1-6 gives the full variable domain: NAGVMQNPRHLVRRRGQEARLRCSPMKGHSHVYWYRQLPEEGLKFMVYLQKENIIDESGMPKERFSAEFPKEGPSILRIQQVVRGDSAAYFCASSPAAYNSPLHFGNGTRLTVT.

This clonotype was recorded at least ten times. CDR3 sequence (DNA): TGCAGCGTTGAGAGTCAGAACCGACCTAACTATGGCTACACCTTC. Residues: CSVESQNRPNYGYTF. This chain joins TRBV29-1 and TRBJ1-2; D call uncertain. This CDR3 is built from 15 residues. Trimming stripped 3 bases from V and 0 bases from J, with 14 bases between. Germline V gives CDR1 SQVTM, CDR2 ANQGSEA.

This clonotype was counted at least ten times. The V call is TRBV6-2 or TRBV6-3, the J call TRBJ2-3, with D unresolved. V dropped 5 bases and J dropped 2 bases, with 8 bases sitting between them. This CDR3 spans 13 amino acids. The germline gives CDR1 MNHEY, CDR2 SVGEGT. CDR3 region: CASSQPNTDTQYF. DNA for the CDR3: TGTGCCAGCAGTCAGCCTAACACAGATACGCAGTATTTT.

The J gene is TRBJ2-1, the V gene TRBV11-3, with D maybe TRBD2 (5 bases). The germline V and J ends were trimmed by 0 bases and 8 bases, with 11 bases remaining between them. This CDR3 has 14 residues. Germline V gene sequence: CDR1 SGHNT, CDR2 YENEEA. In DNA form, the CDR3 reads TGTGCCAGCAGCTTAGATCGGGGTGAGCATGAGCAGTTCTTC. Its translation is CASSLDRGEHEQFF.

The chain links TRBV19 to TRBJ1-1; D perhaps matches TRBD1 (5 bases). The CDR3 is 15 residues long. The germline V gene encodes CDR1 LNHDA and CDR2 SQIVND (reference sequence). V lost 4 bases and J lost 1, with 13 bases in between. CDR3 loop: CASSNAQGRNTEAFF. Here the CDR3 DNA reads TGTGCCAGTAGTAACGCCCAGGGTCGGAACACTGAAGCTTTCTTT.

The chain joins TRBV30 to TRBJ2-1; TRBD2 is a possible D gene (5 bases). This CDR3 has 15 residues. V dropped 4 bases and J dropped 8 bases, with 21 bases sitting between them. Germline V gene sequence: CDR1 GTSNPN, CDR2 SVGIG (reference sequence). The CDR3 DNA follows: TGTGCCTGGACCCGCGGCCTCGGGGATTTAGATGAGCAGTTCTTC. It is translated as CAWTRGLGDLDEQFF.

This chain connects TRBV7-4 to TRBJ2-7; D gene uncertain. From germline, CDR1 is SGHVT and CDR2 SQSDAQ. There are 20 residues in the CDR3. V was trimmed by 2 bases and J by 3 bases, leaving 29 bases between them. CDR3 region: CASSLLSSVADPFPFYEQYF. CDR3 DNA: TGTGCCAGCAGCTTATTGAGTTCGGTGGCAGACCCTTTTCCCTTCTACGAGCAGTACTTC.

In its sample, this clonotype was seen many times. This chain links TRBV12-3 or TRBV12-4 with TRBJ2-5; TRBD2 matches 7 bases. The CDR3 has 14 amino acids. The trim removed 1 base at V and 6 bases at J, leaving 5 bases unmatched. The DNA of the CDR3 is TGTGCCAGCAGTTTAGGGACTAGGAGGAAGACCCAGTACTTC. It encodes CASSLGTRRKTQYF.

This clonotype was observed many times. The chain employs TRBV3-1 and TRBJ2-7; 9 bases map to TRBD1. Germline V gives CDR1 LGHDT, CDR2 YNNKEL (reference sequence). V trimming: 0 bases; J trimming: 2 bases; junction bases outside the gene matches: 2. The CDR3 has 15 residues. The CDR3 protein is CASSQDRQGAYEQYF. In nucleotides, the CDR3 is TGTGCCAGCAGCCAAGATCGACAGGGGGCCTACGAGCAGTACTTC.

This clonotype was observed at least ten times. The chain has TRBV5-6 and TRBJ2-1; D is unresolved. This CDR3 has 15 residues. V dropped 1 base and J dropped 12 bases, with 20 bases sitting between them. Germline V gene data show CDR1 as SGHDT and CDR2 as YYEEEE. The CDR3 DNA reads TGTGCCAGCAGCTTGCTCGAGACCCGCTCGAACGTGCAGTTCTTC. It encodes CASSLLETRSNVQFF.

This clonotype showed up just a few times. Here the CDR3 reads CASSPVAVLSYEQYF. The CDR3 DNA sequence: TGTGCCAGCAGCCCCGTCGCGGTGTTATCCTACGAGCAGTACTTC. This chain uses TRBV7-2 with TRBJ2-7, with unresolved D. This CDR3 is built from 15 residues. Germline V gene data show CDR1 as SGHTA and CDR2 as FQGNSA. The V end was cut by 5 bases, the J end by 1 base, with 15 bases between.